This T cell receptor beta chain was recorded in a study of T cell repertoires in cytomegalovirus infection (dated by TCRdb to 2018 to 2020). For the study in its entirety: Alongside well-studied HLA-B-restricted epitopes, the peptide stimulations were aimed at recently identified HLA-C-restricted CMV epitopes, whose presentation resists viral immunomodulation. Donor HLA type was relevant to the analysis, as public TCR beta signatures indicated carriage of CMV infection together with the matching HLA type. Beyond this particular receptor, the publication reports: In both this cohort and an independent cohort of 300 to 450 donors, the cumulative frequency of public TCR beta family members distinguished carriers of CMV infection plus the relevant HLA type. The ex vivo response was dominated by HLA-C-restricted CMV-specific TCR beta clonotypes, which also provided the single most frequent clonotype in two of eight donors.

Sequencing was carried out with an Illumina HiSeq 1500. Using fastp trimming at Q25 and MiXCR clonotype assembly, TCRdb reanalyzed the public sequencing data and kept in-frame beta chains. Every CDR3 protein is listed once, alongside the most common genes and DNA of its rows. The table for this sample lists around 770,000 distinct CDR3 sequences; 25% to 30% of them were counted only once. The ten biggest clones cover approximately 14% of the sample. In light of the paper, this sample's treatment or condition label describes: in vitro stimulation with specific CMV peptide epitopes to enrich CMV-specific T cells. This clonotype has just a few counts. Its antigen has not been determined. Base qualities are not provided; no much larger clone lies one nucleotide away. The germline V gene (reference sequence) specifies DFQATT as CDR1 and SNEGSKA as CDR2. V was cut back by 6 bases and J by 0 bases, leaving a gap of 15 bases between them. The CDR3, from cysteine to phenylalanine, totals 15 residues. Only CDR3 DNA is held: 45 bases, read in frame from base 1.

The source is a human donor in good health (CMV status not recorded). Some clones in this sample may be carry-over from other donors' samples. This sequence uses TRBV20-1 and TRBJ1-5; a weak D assignment points to TRBD1 (6 bases agree). The source was cultured CD8+ T cells from PBMCs, collected from culture after CMV antigen stimulation. The CDR3 reads CSAPRTDRSNQPQHF. The DNA reads as follows: TGCAGTGCCCCTCGGACAGACCGTAGCAATCAGCCCCAGCATTTT.